A selection of T cell receptor beta chains follows, all from one sample in a study of molecular identifiers for immune sequencing clone quantification. TCRdb fed the PCR reads into MiXCR, producing one record per CDR3 protein. There are hundreds of thousands of distinct CDR3 sequences in the sample; roughly 23% occur only once, and about 0.7% lies in the top ten. The specimen was naive CD8+ T cells from blood, with Jurkat cell RNA spiked in. Receptors were obtained from a human donor in good health. Some libraries in this study had Jurkat cell RNA spiked in. Both conserved end residues are part of each CDR3. A D gene is named only where the DNA matches it firmly. Some rows have no size entry. The others give once, few or many, or a class for an expanded clone.

DNA | CDR3 | size | V | D | J
TGTGCCGGCAGCTCGCTCACTACCGGGACTCACGAGCAGTACTTC | CAGSSLTTGTHEQYF | . | TRBV7-9 | . | TRBJ2-7
TGCAGTGCTAGTAACAGGGCCTACGAGCAGTACTTC | CSASNRAYEQYF | . | TRBV20-1 | . | TRBJ2-7
TGCAGCGTTGGGGGACGCAAGGACTATGGCTACACCTTC | CSVGGRKDYGYTF | few | TRBV29-1 | . | TRBJ1-2
TGTGCCAGCAGCTTAGAGGGCAGAGACACAGATACGCAGTATTTT | CASSLEGRDTDTQYF | few | TRBV11-3 | . | TRBJ2-3
TGTGCCAGCAGCCCTCCTTACCCAAGGGGGACTAGTGAAGCTTTCTTT | CASSPPYPRGTSEAFF | many | TRBV7-9 | . | TRBJ1-1
TGTGCCAGCAGCCACCGGATGTGGCGGGAGGGTTCCTACAATGAGCAGTTCTTC | CASSHRMWREGSYNEQFF | . | TRBV14 | TRBD2 | TRBJ2-1
TGTGCCAGCAGCTTAGCTTCGCAAATGAACACCGAGGAGCTGTTTTTT | CASSLASQMNTEELFF | . | TRBV7-9 | . | TRBJ2-2
TGTGCCAGCGCAGTAGCGGGGGCGATCACAGATACGCAGTATTTT | CASAVAGAITDTQYF | . | TRBV9 | TRBD2 | TRBJ2-3
TGTGCCTGGAGTCCAGGCGGCGCGCAGTACTTC | CAWSPGGAQYF | . | TRBV30 | . | TRBJ2-7
TGTGCCAGCACCGCGCGCCCGTCAGATACGCAGTATTTT | CASTARPSDTQYF | many | TRBV7-9 | . | TRBJ2-3
TGTGCCAGCAGCTCTAGACAGGGCATGAACACTGAAGCTTTCTTT | CASSSRQGMNTEAFF | many | TRBV7-9 | TRBD1 | TRBJ1-1
TGCAGTGCTAGCGGGGGACAGGGGGCCTATGGGGCCAACGTCCTGACTTTC | CSASGGQGAYGANVLTF | few | TRBV20-1 | TRBD1 | TRBJ2-6
TGCAGCGTCAGGACTAGCGGGACCCGTCACCGCTACGAGCAGTACTTC | CSVRTSGTRHRYEQYF | many | TRBV29-1 | TRBD2 | TRBJ2-7
TGTGCCAGCAGTTTACTACGGGGGGGCCGGTCCCCCCTCAATTCACCCCTCCACTTT | CASSLLRGGRSPLNSPLHF | few | TRBV27 | . | TRBJ1-6
TGCGCCAGCAGCCAAGGCCCAATGGGCGGGTCCAGCTACGAGCAGTACTTC | CASSQGPMGGSSYEQYF | . | TRBV4-1 | . | TRBJ2-7
TGTGCCAGCAGTTTACTAGCGGGTATAAGAACCTCTGGGGCCAACGTCCTGACTTTC | CASSLLAGIRTSGANVLTF | . | TRBV14 | TRBD2 | TRBJ2-6
TGCAGTGCTAGAGATAGGGCAGGAAGGGAACGTCCGGACACTGAAGCTTTCTTT | CSARDRAGRERPDTEAFF | many | TRBV20-1 | . | TRBJ1-1
TGTGCCAGCAGCTTACCTAAAGAGGTACACGAGCAGTACTTC | CASSLPKEVHEQYF | few | TRBV7-9 | . | TRBJ2-7
TGTGCCAGCAGCTTCTATGGAACAGGGAATGAAAAACTGTTTTTT | CASSFYGTGNEKLFF | many | TRBV5-4 | . | TRBJ1-4
TGTGCCAGCAGCCCCATAGAGGGCTCCTTGGTCACAGATACGCAGTATTTT | CASSPIEGSLVTDTQYF | . | TRBV27 | . | TRBJ2-3
TGTGCCAGCAGTCCCCTTCTCTCGGTGTCAGATACGCAGTATTTT | CASSPLLSVSDTQYF | many | TRBV7-6 | . | TRBJ2-3
TGCAGTGCTAGTACTAGCGGGGGACATAACTACGAGCAGTACTTC | CSASTSGGHNYEQYF | . | TRBV20-1 | TRBD2 | TRBJ2-7